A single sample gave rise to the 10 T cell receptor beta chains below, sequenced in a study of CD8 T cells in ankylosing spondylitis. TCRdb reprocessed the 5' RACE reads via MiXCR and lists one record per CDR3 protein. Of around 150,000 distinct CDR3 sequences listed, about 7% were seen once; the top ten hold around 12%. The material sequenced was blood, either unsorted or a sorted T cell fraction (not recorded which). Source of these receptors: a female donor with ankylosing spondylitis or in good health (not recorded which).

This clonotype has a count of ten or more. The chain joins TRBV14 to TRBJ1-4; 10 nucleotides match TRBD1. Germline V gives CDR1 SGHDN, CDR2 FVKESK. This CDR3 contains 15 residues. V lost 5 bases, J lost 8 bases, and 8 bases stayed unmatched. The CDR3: CASSEAGTGAEKLFF. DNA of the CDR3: TGTGCCAGCAGCGAAGCCGGGACAGGGGCCGAAAAACTGTTTTTT.

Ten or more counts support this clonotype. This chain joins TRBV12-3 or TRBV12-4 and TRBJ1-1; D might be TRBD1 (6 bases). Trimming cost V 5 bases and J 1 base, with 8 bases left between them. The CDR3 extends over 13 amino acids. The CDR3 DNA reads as TGTGCCAGCAGTATACAGGGGAACACTGAAGCTTTCTTT. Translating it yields CASSIQGNTEAFF.

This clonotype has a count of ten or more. This CDR3 is CSAKKGANYGYTF. The DNA of the CDR3 is TGCAGTGCTAAGAAGGGAGCTAACTATGGCTACACCTTC. This chain uses TRBV20-1 with TRBJ1-2; no firm D call. The V gene's germline CDR1 is DFQATT and CDR2 SNEGSKA (reference sequence). Between the trimmed V and J ends, which lost 4 bases and 0 bases, there was a span of 9 bases. The CDR3 sequence is 13 residues long.

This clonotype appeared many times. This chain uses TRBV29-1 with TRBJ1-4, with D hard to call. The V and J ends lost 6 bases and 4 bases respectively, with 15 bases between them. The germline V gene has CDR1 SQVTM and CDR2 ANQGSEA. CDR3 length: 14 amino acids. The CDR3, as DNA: TGCAGCGTCGGCTCCGGATGGGATAATGAAAAACTGTTTTTT. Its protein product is CSVGSGWDNEKLFF.

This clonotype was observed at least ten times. The CDR3 DNA sequence: TGTGCCAGCAGCCGACCTCGAAATTCACCCCTCCACTTT. This codes for CASSRPRNSPLHF. This chain links TRBV7-9 with TRBJ1-6; D is unresolved. V lost 5 bases and J lost 7, with 9 bases in between. Germline V lookup: CDR1 SEHNR, CDR2 FQNEAQ (reference sequence). This CDR3 contains 13 residues.

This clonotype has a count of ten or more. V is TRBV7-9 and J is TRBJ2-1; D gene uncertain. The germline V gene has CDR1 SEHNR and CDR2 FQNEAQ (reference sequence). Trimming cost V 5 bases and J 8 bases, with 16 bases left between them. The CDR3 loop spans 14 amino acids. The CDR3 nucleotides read TGTGCCAGCAGCCCCCGCCCGACATGGGATGAGCAGTTCTTC. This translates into CASSPRPTWDEQFF.

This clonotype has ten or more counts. In DNA form, the CDR3 reads TGCAGTGCTAGAGACTCCCGGCGGGGGCACTATGGCTACACCTTC. Translating it yields CSARDSRRGHYGYTF. The V gene is TRBV20-1, the J gene TRBJ1-2, with D possibly being TRBD1 (6 bases). The CDR3 spans 15 residues. The germline V and J ends were trimmed by 0 bases and 3 bases, with 14 bases remaining between them. Per the germline V gene, CDR1 is DFQATT and CDR2 is SNEGSKA (reference sequence).

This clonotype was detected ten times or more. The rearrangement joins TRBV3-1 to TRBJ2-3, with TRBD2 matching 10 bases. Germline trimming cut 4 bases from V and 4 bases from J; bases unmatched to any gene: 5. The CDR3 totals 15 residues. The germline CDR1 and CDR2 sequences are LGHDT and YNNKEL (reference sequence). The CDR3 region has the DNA TGTGCCAGCAGCCCCCTAGCGGGGGCTTCAGATACGCAGTATTTT. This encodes CASSPLAGASDTQYF.

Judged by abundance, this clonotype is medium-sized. The CDR3 sequence: CSAVKTGLKETQYF. The CDR3 DNA is TGCAGTGCAGTCAAAACTGGCCTAAAGGAGACCCAGTACTTC. The J gene is TRBJ2-5, the V gene TRBV20-1, with no clear D. The CDR3 has 14 residues. V was pared by 6 bases and J by 5 bases, with 19 bases between. Germline-derived CDR1 and CDR2 are DFQATT and SNEGSKA (reference sequence).

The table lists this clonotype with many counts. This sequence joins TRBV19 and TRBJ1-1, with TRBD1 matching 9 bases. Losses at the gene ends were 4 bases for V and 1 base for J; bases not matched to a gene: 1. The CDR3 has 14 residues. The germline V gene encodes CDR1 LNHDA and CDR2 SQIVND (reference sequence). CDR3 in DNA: TGTGCCAGTAGTAGGGACAGGGAGAACACTGAAGCTTTCTTT. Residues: CASSRDRENTEAFF.